This T cell receptor beta chain is drawn from a study of T cell responses to AZD1222 COVID-19 vaccine. As regards this clone: The antigen remains unidentified.

Study-wide points: Receipt of two AZD1222 doses was followed by a rise in Spike-specific TCR breadth and depth. Donors were chiefly white British, with a greater number of females, and clonal diversity was perhaps underestimated. The span of vaccine-associated CD4 TCRs extended across spike, with dominance at 160-218 and 743-854. The study reported that nearly half of spike-specific TCRs target unmutated variant regions.

Measured with immunoSEQ multiplex PCR; TCRdb has only the in-frame clones, and not every one. The profile shows roughly 170,000 clones, 85% to 95% of them singletons. The CDR3 length is 13 residues. The germline gives CDR1 SGHTA, CDR2 FQGNSA. Trimming stripped 10 bases from V and 5 bases from J, with 17 bases between. Sequencing was performed on peripheral blood, taken 28 days after the second AZD1222 dose. The chain joins TRBV7-2 to TRBJ2-5; D tentatively reads TRBD1 or TRBD2 (5 bases each). The sequence came from an adult who received the AZD1222 COVID-19 vaccine. For the CDR3, the DNA is TGTGCCACCCGGGGCGTAGGGGCTGAGACCCAGTACTTC. Amino acids: CATRGVGAETQYF.